Listed below are T cell receptor beta chains from one sample, sequenced in a study of shared clonotypes between healthy human individuals. The table came from immunoSEQ multiplex PCR; TCRdb's copy has only in-frame clones and leaves some out. Of over a million clones listed, around 97% are singletons. Input material: naive CD4+ T cells sorted from blood. These receptors all come from a man aged 25 to 45 in good health. Both conserved end residues are part of each CDR3. A D gene is named only where the DNA matches it firmly. Some rows mark clone size as missing; the rest say once, few, many or name a class of expanded clone.

NA | TRBJ2-1 | TRBV28 | NA | CASSLYPGEQFF | TGTGCCAGCAGTTTATATCCGGGAGAGCAGTTCTTC
NA | TRBJ2-7 | TRBV5-6 | NA | CASGRGRADEQYF | TGTGCCAGCGGACGAGGCAGGGCAGACGAGCAGTACTTC
TRBD2 | TRBJ2-3 | TRBV28 | NA | CASSGGAGYTDTQYF | TGTGCCAGCAGTGGGGGAGCGGGGTACACAGATACGCAGTATTTT
NA | TRBJ1-2 | TRBV21-1 | NA | CASSKSGRGGMRGYTF | TGTGCCAGCAGCAAATCCGGGCGTGGGGGGATGCGAGGCTACACCTTC
NA | TRBJ2-1 | TRBV27 | NA | CASSLSGSQGFPSNEQFF | TGTGCCAGCAGTTTATCCGGGAGCCAGGGGTTCCCCTCCAATGAGCAGTTCTTC
TRBD1 | TRBJ2-3 | TRBV2 | NA | CASNEVAGGPDTQYF | TGTGCCAGCAATGAGGTGGCAGGGGGACCAGATACGCAGTATTTT
NA | TRBJ1-4 | TRBV28 | NA | CASSLFPTRNEKLFF | TGTGCCAGCAGTTTATTCCCCACTAGGAATGAAAAACTGTTTTTT
NA | TRBJ1-1 | TRBV30 | NA | CAWKWEEAFF | TGTGCCTGGAAGTGGGAAGAGGCTTTCTTT
TRBD2 | TRBJ2-7 | TRBV29-1 | NA | CSVILPSGSSYEQYF | TGCAGCGTTATCCTCCCTAGCGGGAGCTCCTACGAGCAGTACTTC
NA | TRBJ2-2 | TRBV6-6 | NA | CASKGLANTGELFF | TGTGCCAGCAAAGGACTGGCGAACACCGGGGAGCTGTTTTTT
NA | TRBJ1-2 | TRBV7-9 | NA | CASSLGTLWDYGYTF | TGTGCCAGCAGCTTAGGAACCCTGTGGGACTATGGCTACACCTTC
TRBD1 | TRBJ2-5 | TRBV18 | NA | CASSPLVGQGAIQETQYF | TGTGCCAGCTCACCCCTGGTCGGACAGGGGGCAATCCAAGAGACCCAGTACTTC
NA | TRBJ1-4 | TRBV11-2 | once | CASSSIRTSGNEKLFF | TGTGCCAGCAGCTCCATCCGGACTAGCGGTAATGAAAAACTGTTTTTT
NA | TRBJ2-3 | TRBV5-1 | NA | CASSLAPGNTDTQYF | TGCGCCAGCAGCTTGGCTCCAGGAAACACAGATACGCAGTATTTT
NA | TRBJ1-3 | TRBV7-9 | once | CASSARSGNTIYF | TGTGCCAGCAGCGCCCGGTCTGGAAACACCATATATTTT
TRBD1 | TRBJ1-1 | TRBV5-1 | NA | CASSPGTGMNTEAFF | TGCGCCAGCAGCCCTGGGACAGGCATGAACACTGAAGCTTTCTTT
NA | TRBJ2-5 | TRBV18 | NA | CASSPTALGAGETQYF | TGTGCCAGCTCACCAACGGCATTGGGGGCGGGAGAGACCCAGTACTTC
TRBD1 | TRBJ2-7 | TRBV5-1 | NA | CASKLDGTAYEQYF | TGCGCCAGCAAGTTAGATGGGACAGCCTACGAGCAGTACTTC
NA | TRBJ2-3 | TRBV12-5 | once | CASGWLGSSTDTQYF | TGTGCTAGTGGTTGGCTAGGGTCTAGCACAGATACGCAGTATTTT
TRBD2 | TRBJ2-7 | TRBV11-2 | NA | CASSSGLREGQSYEQYF | TGTGCCAGCAGCTCTGGACTGCGGGAGGGTCAGTCCTACGAGCAGTACTTC
TRBD2 | TRBJ2-3 | TRBV2 | NA | CASSVLAGEDTQYF | TGTGCCAGCAGTGTACTAGCGGGAGAGGATACGCAGTATTTT
NA | TRBJ1-1 | TRBV5-1 | NA | CASSLAGVTTEAFF | TGCGCCAGCAGCTTGGCAGGGGTGACCACTGAAGCTTTCTTT
NA | TRBJ2-7 | TRBV4-2 | NA | CASSSSGLYEQYF | TGTGCCAGCAGCTCCAGCGGGCTATACGAGCAGTACTTC
TRBD2 | TRBJ2-7 | TRBV5-5 | NA | CASSLDTSGPYEQYF | TGTGCCAGCAGCTTAGACACTAGCGGACCCTACGAGCAGTACTTC
NA | TRBJ2-1 | TRBV7-2 | NA | CASSLRGGEQFF | TGTGCCAGCAGCCTCAGGGGCGGCGAGCAGTTCTTC
TRBD2 | TRBJ2-7 | TRBV7-9 | NA | CASLTSGRAYEQYF | TGTGCCAGCTTAACTAGCGGGAGGGCTTACGAGCAGTACTTC
NA | TRBJ2-7 | TRBV14 | once | CASSQDQTGMRRVGEQYF | TGTGCCAGCAGCCAAGATCAGACCGGTATGAGAAGGGTAGGCGAGCAGTACTTC
NA | TRBJ1-3 | TRBV5-1 | NA | CASSSESGNTIYF | TGCGCCAGCAGCTCAGAGTCTGGAAACACCATATATTTT
NA | TRBJ2-7 | TRBV11-1 | NA | CASSLRGATPEQYF | TGTGCCAGCAGCTTACGGGGGGCGACCCCTGAGCAGTACTTC
TRBD2 | TRBJ2-1 | TRBV18 | NA | CASSPGAGGPYNEQFF | TGTGCCAGCTCACCAGGCGCGGGAGGGCCATACAATGAGCAGTTCTTC
NA | TRBJ1-5 | TRBV2 | NA | CASRDPGSSNQPQHF | TGTGCCAGCAGGGACCCTGGCTCTAGCAATCAGCCCCAGCATTTT
NA | TRBJ2-6 | TRBV7-8 | NA | CASTPSSRVGANVLTF | TGTGCCAGCACCCCTTCATCGCGCGTTGGGGCCAACGTCCTGACTTTC
NA | TRBJ1-1 | TRBV18 | NA | CASSPTGMNTEAFF | TGTGCCAGCTCACCAACGGGGATGAACACTGAAGCTTTCTTT
TRBD1 | TRBJ2-5 | TRBV18 | NA | CASSPDRGIQETQYF | TGTGCCAGCTCACCAGACAGGGGAATTCAAGAGACCCAGTACTTC
NA | TRBJ2-5 | TRBV6-5 | NA | CASSYSRGTETQYF | TGTGCCAGCAGTTACTCTCGGGGTACAGAGACCCAGTACTTC
TRBD1 | TRBJ2-1 | TRBV5-6 | NA | CASSLTGDPPNEQFF | TGTGCCAGCAGCCTGACAGGGGATCCCCCTAATGAGCAGTTCTTC
NA | TRBJ2-1 | TRBV19 | NA | CASSIDRGLAGLNEQFF | TGTGCCAGTAGTATCGACAGGGGCCTAGCGGGACTGAATGAGCAGTTCTTC
NA | TRBJ1-3 | TRBV25-1 | NA | CASSVNYGNTIYF | TGTGCCAGCAGTGTAAATTACGGAAACACCATATATTTT
TRBD1 | TRBJ2-3 | TRBV4-1 | NA | CASSQERGGVADTQYF | TGCGCCAGCAGCCAAGAAAGAGGGGGCGTCGCAGATACGCAGTATTTT
NA | TRBJ2-7 | TRBV7-9 | once | CASSWLALAAQGGEQYF | TGTGCCAGCAGCTGGCTGGCCTTAGCGGCCCAGGGAGGCGAGCAGTACTTC
NA | TRBJ1-4 | TRBV19 | NA | CASSITRLGQTATNEKLFF | TGTGCCAGTAGTATTACTCGCCTCGGACAGACGGCAACTAATGAAAAACTGTTTTTT
NA | TRBJ1-2 | TRBV30 | NA | CAWSRQESGYTF | TGTGCCTGGAGTAGACAGGAGAGCGGCTACACCTTC
NA | TRBJ2-6 | TRBV23-1 | NA | CASSQIEAGGTGANVLTF | TGCGCCAGCAGTCAAATCGAGGCAGGGGGGACTGGGGCCAACGTCCTGACTTTC
TRBD2 | TRBJ2-1 | TRBV4-2 | NA | CASSQVTSGRDNEQFF | TGTGCCAGCAGCCAAGTTACTAGCGGGAGAGACAATGAGCAGTTCTTC
TRBD1 | TRBJ2-2 | TRBV2 | NA | CASSRQGGSGELFF | TGTGCCAGCAGCCGACAGGGCGGGTCCGGGGAGCTGTTTTTT
NA | TRBJ2-1 | TRBV18 | NA | CASSPYGPISSYNEQFF | TGTGCCAGCTCACCGTACGGGCCCATTAGCTCCTACAATGAGCAGTTCTTC
NA | TRBJ1-5 | TRBV27 | NA | CASRPGGEGSNQPQHF | TGTGCCAGCAGGCCAGGCGGGGAGGGTAGCAATCAGCCCCAGCATTTT
NA | TRBJ1-2 | TRBV20-1 | NA | CSASLGYGYTF | TGCAGTGCTAGTTTGGGCTATGGCTACACCTTC
TRBD1 | TRBJ1-1 | TRBV5-6 | NA | CASSSTGTVMNTEAFF | TGTGCCAGCAGCTCTACCGGGACAGTAATGAACACTGAAGCTTTCTTT
NA | TRBJ2-3 | TRBV11-3 | NA | CASSLKRRDTQYF | TGTGCCAGCAGCTTAAAGCGTCGGGATACGCAGTATTTT
TRBD2 | TRBJ2-7 | TRBV15 | NA | CATSRVVGVAGTYEQYF | TGTGCCACCAGCAGAGTCGTAGGGGTAGCGGGCACCTACGAGCAGTACTTC
NA | TRBJ1-2 | TRBV7-9 | NA | CASSLTPGGQPAEYGYTF | TGTGCCAGCAGCTTAACCCCTGGTGGTCAGCCAGCAGAGTATGGCTACACCTTC
NA | TRBJ2-7 | TRBV7-8 | NA | CASSLVGGGEQYF | TGTGCCAGCAGCTTAGTTGGGGGTGGCGAGCAGTACTTC
NA | TRBJ2-4 | TRBV2 | once | CATSLAKNIQYF | TGTGCCACCAGTCTGGCCAAAAACATTCAGTACTTC